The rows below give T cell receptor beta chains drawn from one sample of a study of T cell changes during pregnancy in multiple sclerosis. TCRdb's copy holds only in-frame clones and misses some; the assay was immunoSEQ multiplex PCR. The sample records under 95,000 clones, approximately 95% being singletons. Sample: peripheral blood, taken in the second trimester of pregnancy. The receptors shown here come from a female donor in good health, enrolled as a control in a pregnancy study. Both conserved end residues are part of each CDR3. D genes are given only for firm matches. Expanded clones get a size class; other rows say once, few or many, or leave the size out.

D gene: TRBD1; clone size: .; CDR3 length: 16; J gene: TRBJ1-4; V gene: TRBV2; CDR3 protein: CASRPRGQRTNEKLFF; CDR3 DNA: TGTGCCAGCAGGCCAAGGGGGCAGCGAACTAATGAAAAACTGTTTTTT
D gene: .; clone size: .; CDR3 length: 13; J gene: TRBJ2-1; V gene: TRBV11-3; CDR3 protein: CASRPTGSNEQFF; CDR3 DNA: TGTGCCAGCAGACCAACAGGGTCCAATGAGCAGTTCTTC
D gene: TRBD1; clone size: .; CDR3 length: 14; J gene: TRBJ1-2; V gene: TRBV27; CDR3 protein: CASSLQGGGYGYTF; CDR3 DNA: TGTGCCAGCAGTTTACAGGGGGGAGGCTATGGCTACACCTTC
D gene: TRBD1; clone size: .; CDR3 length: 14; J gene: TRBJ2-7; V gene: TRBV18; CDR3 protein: CASSPKTGINEQYF; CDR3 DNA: TGTGCCAGCTCGCCGAAGACAGGGATCAACGAGCAGTACTTC
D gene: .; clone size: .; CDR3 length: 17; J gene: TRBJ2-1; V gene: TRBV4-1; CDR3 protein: CASSQAPALREDSEQFF; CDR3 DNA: TGCGCCAGCAGCCAAGCTCCCGCCCTTCGGGAGGACAGTGAGCAGTTCTTC
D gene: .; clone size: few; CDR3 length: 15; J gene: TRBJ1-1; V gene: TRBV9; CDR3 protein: CASSPGGLMNTEAFF; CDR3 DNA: TGTGCCAGCAGCCCCGGGGGGCTGATGAACACTGAAGCTTTCTTT
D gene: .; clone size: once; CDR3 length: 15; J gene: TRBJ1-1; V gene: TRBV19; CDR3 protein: CASSRLGRQNTEAFF; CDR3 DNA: TGTGCCAGTAGTAGGCTGGGCAGACAGAACACTGAAGCTTTCTTT
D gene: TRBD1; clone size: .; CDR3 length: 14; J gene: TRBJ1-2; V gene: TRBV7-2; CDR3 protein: CASSLIGGLSGYTF; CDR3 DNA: TGTGCCAGCAGCTTAATAGGGGGCTTGAGCGGCTACACCTTC
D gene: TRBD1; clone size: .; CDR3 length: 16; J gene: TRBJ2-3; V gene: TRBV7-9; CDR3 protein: CASSMGGQGGTDTQYF; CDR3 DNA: TGTGCCAGCAGCATGGGGGGACAGGGAGGCACAGATACGCAGTATTTT
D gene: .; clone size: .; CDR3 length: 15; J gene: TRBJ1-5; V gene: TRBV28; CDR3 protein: CASSPLQGSNQPQHF; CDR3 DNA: TGTGCCAGCAGTCCCCTCCAGGGTAGCAATCAGCCCCAGCATTTT
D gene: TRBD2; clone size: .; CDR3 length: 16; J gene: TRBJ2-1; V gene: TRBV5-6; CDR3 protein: CASSLGLAEAYNEQFF; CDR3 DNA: TGTGCCAGCAGCCTCGGACTAGCGGAAGCCTACAATGAGCAGTTCTTC
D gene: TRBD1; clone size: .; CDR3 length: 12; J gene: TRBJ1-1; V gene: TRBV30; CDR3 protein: CAWSFGTGEAFF; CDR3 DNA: TGTGCCTGGAGTTTTGGGACAGGCGAAGCTTTCTTT
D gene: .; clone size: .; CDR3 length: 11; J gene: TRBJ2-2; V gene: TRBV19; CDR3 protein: CASRWSGELFF; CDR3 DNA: TGTGCCAGTAGGTGGAGCGGGGAGCTGTTTTTT
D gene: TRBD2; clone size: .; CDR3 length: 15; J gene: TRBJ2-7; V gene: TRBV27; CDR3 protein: CASSMGTSGSNEQYF; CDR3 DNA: TGTGCCAGCAGCATGGGGACTAGCGGGAGCAACGAGCAGTACTTC
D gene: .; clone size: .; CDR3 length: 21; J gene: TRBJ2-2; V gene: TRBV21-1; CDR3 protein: CASSKDGTSGRAWQRTGELFF; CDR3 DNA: TGTGCCAGCAGCAAAGATGGGACTAGCGGGAGGGCGTGGCAGCGCACCGGGGAGCTGTTTTTT
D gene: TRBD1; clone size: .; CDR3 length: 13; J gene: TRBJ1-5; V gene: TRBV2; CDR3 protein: CASKDRGAGPQHF; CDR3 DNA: TGTGCCAGCAAGGACAGGGGGGCCGGGCCCCAGCATTTT
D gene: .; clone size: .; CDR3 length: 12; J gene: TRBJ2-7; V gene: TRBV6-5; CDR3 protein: CASSPGLYEQYF; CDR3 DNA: TGTGCCAGCAGCCCGGGACTTTACGAGCAGTACTTC
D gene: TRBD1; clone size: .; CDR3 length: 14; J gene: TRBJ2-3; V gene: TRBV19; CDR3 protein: CASSRLQGTDTQYF; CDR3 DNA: TGTGCCAGTAGCAGACTACAGGGGACGGATACGCAGTATTTT
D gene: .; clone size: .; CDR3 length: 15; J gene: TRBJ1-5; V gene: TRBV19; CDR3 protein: CASSLQDYSNQPQHF; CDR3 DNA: TGTGCCAGTAGCCTACAGGACTATAGCAATCAGCCCCAGCATTTT
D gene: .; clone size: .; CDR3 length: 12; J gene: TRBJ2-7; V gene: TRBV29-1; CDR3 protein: CSVQGPTYEQYF; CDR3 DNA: TGCAGCGTACAGGGACCCACCTACGAGCAGTACTTC
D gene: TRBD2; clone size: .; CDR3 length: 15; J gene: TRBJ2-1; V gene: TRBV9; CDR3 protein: CASSKLAGEVNEQFF; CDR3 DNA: TGTGCCAGCTCAAAGTTAGCGGGAGAGGTCAATGAGCAGTTCTTC
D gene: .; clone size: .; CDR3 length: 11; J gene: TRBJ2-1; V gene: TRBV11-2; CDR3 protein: CASSPGTQQFF; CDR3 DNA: TGTGCCAGCAGCCCAGGGACACAGCAGTTCTTC
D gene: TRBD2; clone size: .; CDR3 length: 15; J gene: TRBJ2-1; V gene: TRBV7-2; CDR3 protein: CASSEGLATYNEQFF; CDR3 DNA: TGTGCCAGCAGCGAGGGACTAGCGACATACAATGAGCAGTTCTTC
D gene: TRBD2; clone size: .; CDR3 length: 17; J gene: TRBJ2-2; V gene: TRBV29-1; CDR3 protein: CSVEDWIGEGRTGELFF; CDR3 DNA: TGCAGCGTTGAAGACTGGATTGGGGAGGGGCGCACCGGGGAGCTGTTTTTT
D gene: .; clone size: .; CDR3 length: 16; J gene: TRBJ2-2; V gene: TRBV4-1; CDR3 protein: CASSQVDTSNTGELFF; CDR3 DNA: TGCGCCAGCAGCCAAGTCGACACCTCGAACACCGGGGAGCTGTTTTTT
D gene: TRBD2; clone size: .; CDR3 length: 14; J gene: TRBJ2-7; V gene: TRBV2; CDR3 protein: CASRDTSGRSEQYF; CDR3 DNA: TGTGCCAGCAGGGATACTAGCGGGAGGTCCGAGCAGTACTTC
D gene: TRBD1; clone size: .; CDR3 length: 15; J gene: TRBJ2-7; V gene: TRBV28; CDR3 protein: CASRLDRGSGYEQYF; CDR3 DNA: TGTGCCAGCAGGCTGGACAGGGGTTCAGGCTACGAGCAGTACTTC
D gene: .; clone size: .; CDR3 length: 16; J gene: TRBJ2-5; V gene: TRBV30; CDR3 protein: CAWSARGGVGRETQYF; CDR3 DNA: TGTGCCTGGAGTGCCCGTGGGGGCGTGGGGCGGGAGACCCAGTACTTC
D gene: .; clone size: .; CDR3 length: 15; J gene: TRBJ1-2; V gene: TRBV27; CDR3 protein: CASSRGDYKVHGYTF; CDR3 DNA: TGTGCCAGCAGTCGAGGCGATTACAAGGTACATGGCTACACCTTC
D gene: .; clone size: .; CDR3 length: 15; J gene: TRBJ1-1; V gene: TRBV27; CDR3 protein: CASSLLGGFNTEAFF; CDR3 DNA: TGTGCCAGCAGTTTATTGGGAGGGTTTAACACTGAAGCTTTCTTT
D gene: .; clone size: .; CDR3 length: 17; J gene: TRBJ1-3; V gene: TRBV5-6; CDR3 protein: CASSLLKAGRGGNTIYF; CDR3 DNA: TGTGCCAGCAGCTTGTTAAAGGCCGGGAGAGGGGGAAACACCATATATTTT
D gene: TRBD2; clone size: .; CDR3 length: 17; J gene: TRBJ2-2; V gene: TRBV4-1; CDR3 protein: CASSQDLGSGDTGELFF; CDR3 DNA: TGCGCCAGCAGCCAAGATCTTGGTAGCGGGGACACCGGGGAGCTGTTTTTT
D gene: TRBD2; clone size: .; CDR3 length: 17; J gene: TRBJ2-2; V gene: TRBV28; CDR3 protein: CASSPLAGVLGAGELFF; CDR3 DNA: TGTGCCAGCAGTCCCCTAGCGGGAGTGCTAGGGGCCGGGGAGCTGTTTTTT
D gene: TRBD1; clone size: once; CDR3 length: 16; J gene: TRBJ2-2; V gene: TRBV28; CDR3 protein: CASSLVGQVGPGELFF; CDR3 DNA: TGTGCCAGCAGTCTAGTCGGACAGGTTGGACCCGGGGAGCTGTTTTTT